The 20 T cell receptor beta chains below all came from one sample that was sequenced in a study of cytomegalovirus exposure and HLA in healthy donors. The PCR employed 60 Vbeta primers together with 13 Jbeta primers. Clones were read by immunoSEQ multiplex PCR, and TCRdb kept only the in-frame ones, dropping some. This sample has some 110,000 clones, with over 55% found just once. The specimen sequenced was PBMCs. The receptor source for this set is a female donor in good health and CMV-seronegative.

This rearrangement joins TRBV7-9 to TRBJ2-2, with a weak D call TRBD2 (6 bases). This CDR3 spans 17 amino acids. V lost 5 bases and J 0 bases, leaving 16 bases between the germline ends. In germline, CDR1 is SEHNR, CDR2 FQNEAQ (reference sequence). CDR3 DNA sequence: TGTGCCAGCAGCGACCGTGGAGGGCGAACGAACACCGGGGAGCTGTTTTTT. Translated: CASSDRGGRTNTGELFF.

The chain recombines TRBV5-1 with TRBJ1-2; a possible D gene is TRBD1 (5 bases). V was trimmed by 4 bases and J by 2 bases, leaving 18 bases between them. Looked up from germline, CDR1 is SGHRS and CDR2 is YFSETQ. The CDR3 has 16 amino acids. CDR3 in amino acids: CASSRAGTDQNYGYTF. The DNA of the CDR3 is TGCGCCAGCAGCAGGGCGGGGACGGATCAGAACTATGGCTACACCTTC.

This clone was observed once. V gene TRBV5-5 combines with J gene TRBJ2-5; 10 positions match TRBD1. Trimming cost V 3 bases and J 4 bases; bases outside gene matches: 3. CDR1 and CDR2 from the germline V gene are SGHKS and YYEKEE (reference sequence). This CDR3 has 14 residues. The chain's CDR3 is CASSWTGGGETQYF. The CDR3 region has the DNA TGTGCCAGCAGCTGGACAGGGGGGGGAGAGACCCAGTACTTC.

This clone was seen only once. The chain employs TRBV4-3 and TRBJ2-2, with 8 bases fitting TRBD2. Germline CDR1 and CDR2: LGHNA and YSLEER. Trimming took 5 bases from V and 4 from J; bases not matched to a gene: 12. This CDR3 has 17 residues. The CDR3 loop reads CASSGIAGRSGTGELFF. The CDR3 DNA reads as TGCGCCAGCAGCGGAATAGCGGGACGGTCAGGCACCGGGGAGCTGTTTTTT.

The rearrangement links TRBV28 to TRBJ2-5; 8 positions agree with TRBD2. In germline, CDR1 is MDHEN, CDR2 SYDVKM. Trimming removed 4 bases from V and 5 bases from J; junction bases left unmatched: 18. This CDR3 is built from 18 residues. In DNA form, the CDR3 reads TGTGCCAGCAGTTCATCGATCCATAGCGGGAAGGCACTCGAGACCCAGTACTTC. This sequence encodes CASSSSIHSGKALETQYF. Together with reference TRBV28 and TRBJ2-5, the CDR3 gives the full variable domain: DVKVTQSSRYLVKRTGEKVFLECVQDMDHENMFWYRQDPGLGLRLIYFSYDVKMKEKGDIPEGYSVSREKKERFSLILESASTNQTSMYLCASSSSIHSGKALETQYFGPGTRLLVL.

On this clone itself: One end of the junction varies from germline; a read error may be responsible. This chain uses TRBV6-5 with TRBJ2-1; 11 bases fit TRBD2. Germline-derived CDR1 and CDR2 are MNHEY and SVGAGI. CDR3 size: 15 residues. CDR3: CASSQTSGTYNEQFF. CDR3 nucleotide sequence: TGTGCCAGCAGCCAGACTAGCGGGACCTATAATGAGCAGTTCTTC.

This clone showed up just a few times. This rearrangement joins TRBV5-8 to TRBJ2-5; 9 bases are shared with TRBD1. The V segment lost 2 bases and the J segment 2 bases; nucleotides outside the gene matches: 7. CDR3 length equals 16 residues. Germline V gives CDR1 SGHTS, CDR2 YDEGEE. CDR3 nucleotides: TGTGCCAGCAGCTTACTTCCGGGACAGGGTCAAGAGACCCAGTACTTC. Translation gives CASSLLPGQGQETQYF.

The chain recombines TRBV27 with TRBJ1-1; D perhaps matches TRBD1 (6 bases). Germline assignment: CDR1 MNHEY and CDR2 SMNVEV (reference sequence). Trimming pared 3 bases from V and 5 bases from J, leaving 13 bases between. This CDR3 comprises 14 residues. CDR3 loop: CASSLDRRGTEAFF. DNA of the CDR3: TGTGCCAGCAGTTTGGACAGAAGAGGAACTGAAGCTTTCTTT.

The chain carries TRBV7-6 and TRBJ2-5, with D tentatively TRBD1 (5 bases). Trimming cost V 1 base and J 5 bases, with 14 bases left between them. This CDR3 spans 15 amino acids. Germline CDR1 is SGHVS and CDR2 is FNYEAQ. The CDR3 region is CASSLGAGSWETQYF. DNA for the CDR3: TGTGCCAGCAGCTTAGGGGCAGGGTCTTGGGAGACCCAGTACTTC.

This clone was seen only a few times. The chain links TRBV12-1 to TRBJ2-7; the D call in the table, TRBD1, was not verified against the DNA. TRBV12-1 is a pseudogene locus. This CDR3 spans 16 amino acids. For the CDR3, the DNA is TGTGCCAGCAGCTTTGGGAACGAAGACAACTCCTACGAGCAGTACTTC. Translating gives CASSFGNEDNSYEQYF.

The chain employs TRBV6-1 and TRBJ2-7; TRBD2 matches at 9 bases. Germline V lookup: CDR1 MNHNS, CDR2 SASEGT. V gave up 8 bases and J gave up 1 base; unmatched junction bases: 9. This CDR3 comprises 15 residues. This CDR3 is CASSIAGAGSYEQYF. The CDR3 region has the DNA TGTGCCAGCTCCATAGCGGGAGCGGGATCCTACGAGCAGTACTTC.

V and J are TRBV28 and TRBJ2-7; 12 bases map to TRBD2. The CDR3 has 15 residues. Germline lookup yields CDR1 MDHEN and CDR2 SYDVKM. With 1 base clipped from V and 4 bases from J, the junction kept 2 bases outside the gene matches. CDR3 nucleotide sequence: TGTGCCAGCAGTTTATCCGGGACTAGCGGGTACGAGCAGTACTTC. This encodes CASSLSGTSGYEQYF.

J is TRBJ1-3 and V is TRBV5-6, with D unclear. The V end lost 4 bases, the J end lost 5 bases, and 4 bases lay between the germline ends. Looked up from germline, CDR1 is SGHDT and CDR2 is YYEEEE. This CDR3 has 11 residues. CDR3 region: CASSERNTIYF. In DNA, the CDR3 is TGTGCCAGCAGCGAGCGAAACACCATATATTTT.

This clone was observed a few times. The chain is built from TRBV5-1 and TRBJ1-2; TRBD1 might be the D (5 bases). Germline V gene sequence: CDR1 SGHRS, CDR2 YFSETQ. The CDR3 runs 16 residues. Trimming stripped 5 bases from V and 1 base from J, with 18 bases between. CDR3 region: CASRRRTTYFNYGYTF. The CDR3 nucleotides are TGCGCCAGCAGGCGAAGGACAACATATTTTAACTATGGCTACACCTTC.

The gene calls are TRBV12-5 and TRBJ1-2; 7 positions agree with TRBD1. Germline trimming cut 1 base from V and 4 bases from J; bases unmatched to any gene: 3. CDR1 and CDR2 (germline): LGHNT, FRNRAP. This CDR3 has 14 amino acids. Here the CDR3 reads CASGLGTGFYGYTF. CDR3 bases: TGTGCTAGTGGTTTGGGGACAGGATTCTATGGCTACACCTTC.

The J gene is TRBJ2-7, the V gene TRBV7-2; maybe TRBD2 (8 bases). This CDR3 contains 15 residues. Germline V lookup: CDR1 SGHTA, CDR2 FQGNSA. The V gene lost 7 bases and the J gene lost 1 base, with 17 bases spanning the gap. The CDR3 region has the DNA TGTGCCAGCACCCCAGGGGGACTAGTTTCCTACGAGCAGTACTTC. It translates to CASTPGGLVSYEQYF.

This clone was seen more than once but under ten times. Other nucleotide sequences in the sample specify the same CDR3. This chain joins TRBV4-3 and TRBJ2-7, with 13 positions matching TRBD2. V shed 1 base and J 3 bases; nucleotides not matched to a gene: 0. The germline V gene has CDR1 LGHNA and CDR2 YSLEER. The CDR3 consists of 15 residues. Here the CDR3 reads CASSQGLAGGYEQYF. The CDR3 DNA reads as TGCGCCAGCAGCCAAGGACTAGCGGGAGGCTACGAGCAGTACTTC.

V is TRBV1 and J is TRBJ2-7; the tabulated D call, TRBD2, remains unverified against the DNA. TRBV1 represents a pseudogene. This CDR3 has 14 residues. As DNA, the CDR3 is TGCACCAGCAGGTCCGGGACTCGTTCCTACGAGCAGTACTTC. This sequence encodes CTSRSGTRSYEQYF.

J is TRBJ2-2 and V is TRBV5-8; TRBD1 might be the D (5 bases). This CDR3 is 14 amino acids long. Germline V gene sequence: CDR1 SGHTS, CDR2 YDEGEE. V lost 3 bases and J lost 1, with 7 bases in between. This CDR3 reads CASSSDRNTGELFF. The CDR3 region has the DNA TGTGCCAGCAGCTCCGACAGGAACACCGGGGAGCTGTTTTTT.

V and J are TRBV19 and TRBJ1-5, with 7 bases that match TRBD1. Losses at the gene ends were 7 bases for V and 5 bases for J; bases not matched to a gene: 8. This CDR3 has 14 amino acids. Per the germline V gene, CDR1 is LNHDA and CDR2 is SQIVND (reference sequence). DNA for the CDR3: TGTGCCAGTACTCAGGACAGGTCTTATCAGCCCCAGCATTTT. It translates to CASTQDRSYQPQHF.